One and the same sample provided the 30 T cell receptor beta chains below, sequenced in a study of T cells in Graves' hyperthyroidism and ophthalmopathy. Amplified regions were TCR beta CDR3 sequences from RNA transcripts. RT-PCR in the first round (using the HTBI primer set) targeted the TCR CDR3. From the multiplex PCR reads, TCRdb called clonotypes with MiXCR, one entry per CDR3 protein. The sample lists 500,000 to 650,000 distinct CDR3 sequences; roughly 15% were seen once. Material: blood. These receptors all come from a woman under 30 with Graves' ophthalmopathy.

This clonotype has more than one count but fewer than ten. V is TRBV6-1 and J is TRBJ2-3, with TRBD1 identical over 12 bases. The CDR3 consists of 15 residues. In germline, CDR1 is MNHNS, CDR2 SASEGT. J lost 4 bases, V lost 5 bases, and 4 bases had no gene match. The CDR3 here is CASSSGTGGADTQYF. CDR3 coding DNA: TGTGCCAGCAGTAGCGGGACAGGGGGCGCAGATACGCAGTATTTT.

This clonotype was seen many times. The chain is built from TRBV27 and TRBJ2-7; 7 positions agree with TRBD2. CDR3 length: 16 residues. Germline trimming cut 3 bases from V and 5 bases from J; bases unmatched to any gene: 13. The germline gives CDR1 MNHEY, CDR2 SMNVEV (reference sequence). The CDR3 nucleotides read TGTGCCAGCAGTTTGAACGGAGCGGGATTCCCCAACGAGCAGTACTTC. Protein product: CASSLNGAGFPNEQYF.

The chain has TRBV4-3 and TRBJ2-3, with D tentatively TRBD1 (6 bases). Trimming took off 3 bases at V and 4 bases at J, with 23 bases between the two ends. Germline V gene sequence: CDR1 LGHNA, CDR2 YSLEER. This CDR3 has 18 residues. The CDR3 nucleotides are TGCGCCAGCAGCCAGTCCCCCCCGGCAGCGGCAGGGGCAGATACGCAGTATTTT. This sequence encodes CASSQSPPAAAGADTQYF.

V and J are TRBV15 and TRBJ1-2; TRBD1 agrees at 7 bases. The CDR3 runs to 14 residues. V was pared by 4 bases and J by 3 bases, with 5 bases of the junction left unmatched. CDR1 and CDR2 (germline): LNHNV, YYDKDF (reference sequence). This chain's CDR3 is CATSKPQGDYGYTF. For the CDR3, the DNA is TGTGCCACCAGCAAACCCCAGGGGGACTATGGCTACACCTTC.

This clonotype was seen many times. The chain's CDR3 is CASSQDVGVSYEQYF. CDR3 coding DNA: TGTGCCAGCAGCCAAGATGTGGGGGTCTCCTACGAGCAGTACTTC. V and J are TRBV3-1 and TRBJ2-7; either TRBD1 or TRBD2 may supply D (5 bases each). Germline V gives CDR1 LGHDT, CDR2 YNNKEL (reference sequence). Between the trimmed V and J ends, which lost 0 bases and 0 bases, there was a span of 9 bases. This CDR3 has 15 amino acids.

The table lists this clonotype with many counts. CDR3 nucleotides: TGTGCCAGCAGTCTAGGTCGCATGGAAGATACGCAGTATTTT. Translated: CASSLGRMEDTQYF. The rearrangement uses TRBV12-3 or TRBV12-4 and TRBJ2-3; unclear D gene. This CDR3 contains 14 residues. V gave up 5 bases and J gave up 5 bases, with 14 bases separating them.

Turning to this clonotype: One end of the junction is discordant with germline, which a read error may explain. V gene TRBV6-1 combines with J gene TRBJ2-5; 7 bases map to TRBD1. The V gene's germline CDR1 is MNHNS and CDR2 SASEGT. The length of the CDR3 is 15 residues. The CDR3 DNA reads TGTGCCAGCAGTGCTGCATCGGTCTGGGACAGCTGTATCCACTTC. The encoded protein is CASSAASVWDSCIHF.

The table lists this clonotype with many counts. The rearrangement joins TRBV28 to TRBJ2-1; D not resolved. The CDR3 runs to 12 residues. The V gene lost 3 bases and the J gene lost 6 bases, with 6 bases spanning the gap. Germline V gene data show CDR1 as MDHEN and CDR2 as SYDVKM. DNA for the CDR3: TGTGCCAGCAGTTTTCGGGTCAATGAGCAGTTCTTC. Amino acids: CASSFRVNEQFF.

This clonotype was seen many times. This chain uses TRBV7-9 with TRBJ2-1; D is tentatively TRBD1 or TRBD2 (5 bases each). V was cut by 1 base and J by 5 bases, with 9 bases left in between. The CDR3 is 14 amino acids. CDR1 SEHNR and CDR2 FQNEAQ come from the germline V gene (reference sequence). CDR3 DNA: TGTGCCAGCAGCTTAGAGGTGGGGGACAATGAGCAGTTCTTC. Residues: CASSLEVGDNEQFF.

V is TRBV30 and J is TRBJ2-5; 16 bases are a match to TRBD2. The CDR3 is 16 residues long. V was clipped by 5 bases and J by 3 bases; unmatched bases: 6. Germline CDR1 and CDR2: GTSNPN and SVGIG (reference sequence). The CDR3 is CAWAPGLAGGKETQYF. The DNA for the CDR3 is TGTGCCTGGGCCCCGGGACTAGCGGGAGGGAAAGAGACCCAGTACTTC. The full variable domain, completed using reference TRBV30 and TRBJ2-5, is SQTIHQWPATLVQPVGSPLSLECTVEGTSNPNLYWYRQAAGRGLQLLFYSVGIGQISSEVPQNLSASRPQDRQFILSSKKLLLSDSGFYLCAWAPGLAGGKETQYFGPGTRLLVL.

This clonotype came up many times. CDR3 DNA: TGTGCCAACTACAGCTCTGGGGCCAACGTCCTGACTTTC. As protein: CANYSSGANVLTF. V is TRBV6-8 and J is TRBJ2-6; D unclear. Germline V gene sequence: CDR1 MNHGY, CDR2 SAAAGT. V was clipped by 10 bases and J by 0 bases, with 7 bases between them. The CDR3 is 13 residues long.

This clonotype was seen only a few times. J is TRBJ2-7 and V is TRBV29-1, with TRBD1 as a possible D gene (6 bases). Per germline, CDR1 SQVTM and CDR2 ANQGSEA. V lost 4 bases and J 6 bases, leaving 13 bases between the germline ends. CDR3 length: 12 amino acids. Here the CDR3 reads CSVGVQGSEQYF. In DNA form, the CDR3 reads TGCAGCGTTGGCGTTCAGGGGAGCGAGCAGTACTTC.

This clonotype was recorded a few times. This chain connects TRBV5-1 to TRBJ2-1, with 12 bases fitting TRBD2. CDR1 SGHRS and CDR2 YFSETQ come from the germline V gene. V lost 7 bases and J lost 0; bases outside the gene matches: 14. CDR3 length equals 19 residues. For the CDR3, the DNA is TGCGCCAGCCGGTGGACTAGCGGGACGACAACAAGCTCCTACAATGAGCAGTTCTTC. Its translation is CASRWTSGTTTSSYNEQFF.

Turning to this clonotype: A much larger clone lies a single base off, so this may be a read error. This chain uses TRBV7-2 with TRBJ2-7, with D tentatively TRBD2 (5 bases). The germline CDR1 and CDR2 sequences are SGHTA and FQGNSA. The CDR3 extends over 14 amino acids. CDR3 sequence reads: CASSLMGESYERYF. The CDR3 DNA reads TGTGCCAGCAGCTTAATGGGAGAATCCTACGAGCGGTACTTC. Together with reference TRBV7-2 and TRBJ2-7, the CDR3 gives the full variable domain: GAGVSQSPSNKVTEKGKDVELRCDPISGHTALYWYRQSLGQGLEFLIYFQGNSAPDKSGLPSDRFSAERTGGSVSTLTIQRTQQEDSAVYLCASSLMGESYERYFGPGTRLTVT.

Ten or more counts support this clonotype. The V call is TRBV7-2, the J call TRBJ2-1; 7 nucleotides line up with TRBD2. Trimming took 3 bases from V and 3 from J; bases not matched to a gene: 2. The CDR3 length is 14 residues. Per the germline V gene, CDR1 is SGHTA and CDR2 is FQGNSA. The CDR3 DNA is TGTGCCAGCAGCTTCGGGAGGAACTACAATGAGCAGTTCTTC. Residues: CASSFGRNYNEQFF.

This clonotype turned up a few times. The J gene is TRBJ1-4, the V gene TRBV11-2, with TRBD1 identical over 8 bases. Germline lookup yields CDR1 SGHAT and CDR2 FQNNGV. The V gene end was trimmed by 3 bases and the J gene end by 5 bases; junction bases not matched to a gene: 5. This CDR3 is built from 15 residues. As DNA, the CDR3 is TGTGCCAGCAGCTTTGGACAGGGAAAGAATGAAAAACTGTTTTTT. It is translated as CASSFGQGKNEKLFF.

This sequence joins TRBV10-3 and TRBJ1-5; a weak D match, TRBD1 (5 bases). V dropped 0 bases and J dropped 7 bases, with 10 bases sitting between them. This CDR3 spans 14 amino acids. Germline assignment: CDR1 ENHRY and CDR2 SYGVKD. CDR3 DNA: TGTGCCATCAGTGAGTCCAGGGAGTGGCAGCCCCAGCATTTT. As protein: CAISESREWQPQHF.

The J gene is TRBJ1-1, the V gene TRBV19, with 7 positions matching TRBD1. J gave up 7 bases and V 1 base, and 3 bases lay outside the gene matches. The CDR3 is 13 residues long. Germline V gives CDR1 LNHDA, CDR2 SQIVND (reference sequence). The CDR3 sequence: CASSIVGQSEAFF. The CDR3 region has the DNA TGTGCCAGTAGTATAGTGGGACAGAGTGAAGCTTTCTTT.

The J gene is TRBJ2-3, the V gene TRBV4-2; D uncertain. The V end was cut by 0 bases, the J end by 4 bases, with 8 bases between. CDR3 length: 14 residues. Germline V gives CDR1 LGHNA, CDR2 YNFKEQ. In DNA, the CDR3 is TGTGCCAGCAGCCAAGATCCCCTATCAGATACGCAGTATTTT. This translates into CASSQDPLSDTQYF.

This clonotype showed up just a few times. The rearrangement links TRBV27 to TRBJ1-5; D is undetermined. The CDR3 extends over 15 amino acids. Trimming removed 3 bases from V and 0 bases from J, with 9 bases in between. Looked up from germline, CDR1 is MNHEY and CDR2 is SMNVEV (reference sequence). This CDR3 reads CASSLSGNSNQPQHF. Here the CDR3 DNA reads TGTGCCAGCAGTTTGTCGGGCAATAGCAATCAGCCCCAGCATTTT.

This clonotype has only a few counts. The chain has TRBV30 and TRBJ2-3; no definite D call. This CDR3 region has 13 residues. Germline assignment: CDR1 GTSNPN and CDR2 SVGIG (reference sequence). Trimming removed 0 bases at V and 1 base at J, with 5 bases between. CDR3 coding DNA: TGTGCCTGGAGTGTACCAGGCACAGATACGCAGTATTTT. It translates to CAWSVPGTDTQYF.

This clonotype showed up many times. This chain joins TRBV28 and TRBJ2-7; 10 bases match TRBD1. The CDR3 loop spans 14 amino acids. Germline trimming cut 6 bases from V and 2 bases from J; bases unmatched to any gene: 4. Germline V gene sequence: CDR1 MDHEN, CDR2 SYDVKM. Here the CDR3 DNA reads TGTGCCAGCAGGGGACAGGGGTCAACCTACGAGCAGTACTTC. This translates into CASRGQGSTYEQYF.

This clonotype was counted only a few times. The gene calls are TRBV12-3 or TRBV12-4 and TRBJ2-7; TRBD2 matches 8 bases. J gave up 6 bases and V 1 base, and 8 bases lay outside the gene matches. The CDR3 spans 15 residues. CDR3 in DNA: TGTGCCAGCAGTTTAGTTGGTAGCGGGACTTCCGAGCAGTACTTC. Protein product: CASSLVGSGTSEQYF.

With regard to this clonotype: A much larger clone differs by one base, so this may be a read error. V and J are TRBV11-2 and TRBJ2-6; D call uncertain. Per the germline V gene, CDR1 is SGHAT and CDR2 is FQNNGV. The CDR3 consists of 17 residues. The CDR3 DNA sequence: TGTGCCGGCAGTTCCCTCGGTGAAGTCTCTGGGGCCAACGTCCTGACTTTC. This gives the protein CAGSSLGEVSGANVLTF.

J is TRBJ2-2 and V is TRBV19; 7 nucleotides agree with TRBD2. This CDR3 has 14 residues. V trimming: 11 bases; J trimming: 3 bases; junction bases outside the gene matches: 9. CDR1 is LNHDA and CDR2 is SQIVND in the germline V gene (reference sequence). Here the CDR3 DNA reads TGTGCCGGAGGGGAGGGAGATGACACCGGGGAGCTGTTTTTT. Encoded protein: CAGGEGDDTGELFF.

This clonotype showed up many times. This rearrangement joins TRBV5-1 to TRBJ1-1; no clear D gene. From germline, CDR1 is SGHRS and CDR2 YFSETQ. V lost 4 bases, J lost 1 base, and 8 bases lay in between. The CDR3 consists of 13 residues. The CDR3 DNA reads TGCGCCAGCAGCACCCGGGGGAACACTGAAGCTTTCTTT. This codes for CASSTRGNTEAFF.

This clonotype appeared a few times. The J gene is TRBJ2-5, the V gene TRBV7-9; tentative D call: TRBD1 (5 bases). There are 14 residues in the CDR3. Germline values: CDR1 SEHNR, CDR2 FQNEAQ (reference sequence). V shed 5 bases and J shed 3 bases, with 13 bases lying between them. The chain's CDR3 is CASSHPEGEETQYF. The DNA of the CDR3 is TGTGCCAGCAGCCACCCCGAAGGGGAAGAGACCCAGTACTTC.

The genes are TRBV20-1 and TRBJ1-1; D is unresolved. The CDR3 length is 16 residues. The V gene's germline CDR1 is DFQATT and CDR2 SNEGSKA (reference sequence). Trimming cost V 5 bases and J 0 bases, with 19 bases left between them. The CDR3 coding sequence is TGCAGTGCTCTGGACCGCCATGTGTCCTTGAACACTGAAGCTTTCTTT. This translates into CSALDRHVSLNTEAFF.

This clonotype was seen ten or more times. The chain uses TRBV7-2 and TRBJ2-3; 9 bases agree with TRBD1. The junction had 2 bases not matched to a gene; V was cut back by 4 bases and J by 6 bases. CDR3 length: 13 amino acids. Germline V gene sequence: CDR1 SGHTA, CDR2 FQGNSA. CDR3 region: CASSSDRGDTQYF. The DNA of the CDR3 is TGTGCCAGCAGCTCAGACAGGGGGGATACGCAGTATTTT.

This clonotype was found many times. The chain links TRBV7-2 to TRBJ1-3; tentatively, D is TRBD1 (5 bases). The CDR3 runs 14 residues. The V and J ends lost 5 bases and 1 base respectively, with 9 bases between them. Per germline, CDR1 SGHTA and CDR2 FQGNSA. The DNA for the CDR3 is TGTGCCAGCAGCCTGGGACCTTCTGGAAACACCATATATTTT. This translates into CASSLGPSGNTIYF. The complete variable domain, with remaining parts taken from reference TRBV7-2 and TRBJ1-3, reads GAGVSQSPSNKVTEKGKDVELRCDPISGHTALYWYRQSLGQGLEFLIYFQGNSAPDKSGLPSDRFSAERTGGSVSTLTIQRTQQEDSAVYLCASSLGPSGNTIYFGEGSWLTVV.